These T cell receptor beta chains were read from a single sample in a study of chemoradiotherapy in HPV16-positive cancers. Generated by immunoSEQ multiplex PCR, the TCRdb table keeps only in-frame clones and is missing some. The sample shows 25,000 to 30,000 clones, roughly nine tenths of them seen only once. This material consisted of blood, taken from a patient who underwent chemoradiotherapy. The receptor source for this set is a human donor with HPV-associated anogenital cancer. Each CDR3 is given with its conserved first and last residue. A D gene is named only where the DNA matches it firmly. Part of the rows lack a size; the others show once, few, many or a class for expanded clones.

CASSSNLWDRGNYGYTF TGTGCCAGCAGCTCAAACCTTTGGGACAGGGGAAACTATGGCTACACCTTC TRBV13 TRBD1 TRBJ1-2 .
CASSSTGRYEQYF TGTGCCAGCAGTTCAACAGGGAGGTACGAGCAGTACTTC TRBV5-8 . TRBJ2-7 .
CASSFSVRLVNTEAFF TGTGCCAGCAGTTTTTCGGTGCGGCTGGTGAACACTGAAGCTTTCTTT TRBV28 . TRBJ1-1 once
CASSPTPLPTDTQYF TGTGCCAGCAGCCCGACGCCCCTCCCCACAGATACGCAGTATTTT TRBV11-3 . TRBJ2-3 .
CASSRKDGLAGANEQYF TGTGCCAGCTCACGGAAGGACGGGCTAGCGGGAGCAAACGAGCAGTACTTC TRBV18 TRBD2 TRBJ2-7 .
CASSEGYTQYF TGTGCCAGCAGTGAAGGCTATACGCAGTATTTT TRBV6-4 . TRBJ2-3 .
CASSISGTGWDLNYGYTF TGTGCCAGTAGTATCTCCGGGACAGGGTGGGATTTAAACTATGGCTACACCTTC TRBV19 TRBD1 TRBJ1-2 .
CSVCYSNQETQYF TGCAGCGTTTGCTACTCGAATCAAGAGACCCAGTACTTC TRBV29-1 . TRBJ2-5 .
CASSQGSTSSYNEQFF TGTGCCAGCAGCCAAGGCAGTACCAGCTCCTACAATGAGCAGTTCTTC TRBV4-2 . TRBJ2-1 few
CASSRDRSNEKLFF TGTGCCAGCAGCAGGGACAGATCTAATGAAAAACTGTTTTTT TRBV6-1 TRBD1 TRBJ1-4 .
CASRGPPGETQYF TGTGCCAGCAGGGGACCGCCTGGGGAGACCCAGTACTTC TRBV2 . TRBJ2-5 .
CASSQDTPQGRLYGYTF TGTGCCAGCAGCCAAGATACACCGCAGGGTCGGCTCTATGGCTACACCTTC TRBV14 . TRBJ1-2 .
CASSEWTSEISSSYEQYF TGTGCCAGCAGTGAATGGACTAGCGAGATCTCGAGCTCCTACGAGCAGTACTTC TRBV6-1 TRBD2 TRBJ2-7 .
CASSAPGTQETQYF TGTGCCAGCAGCGCCCCCGGGACCCAAGAGACCCAGTACTTC TRBV11-2 . TRBJ2-5 medium-sized
CASSDGFNEQFF TGCGCCAGCAGCGACGGATTCAATGAGCAGTTCTTC TRBV4-1 . TRBJ2-1 .
CASIAGSSTDTQYF TGTGCCAGCATAGCGGGATCTAGCACAGATACGCAGTATTTT TRBV2 TRBD2 TRBJ2-3 .
CASSPNTGAWGNEQFF TGTGCCAGCAGTCCAAATACGGGGGCTTGGGGCAATGAGCAGTTCTTC TRBV28 . TRBJ2-1 .
CATSRDREKLFF TGTGCCACCAGCAGAGATAGAGAAAAACTGTTTTTT TRBV15 . TRBJ1-4 .
CASSQTGGAETQYF TGTGCCAGCAGCCAGACAGGGGGCGCGGAGACCCAGTACTTC TRBV7-2 TRBD1 TRBJ2-5 .
CASSFKGQNEKLFF TGTGCCAGCAGCTTTAAGGGACAGAATGAAAAACTGTTTTTT TRBV5-4 TRBD1 TRBJ1-4 .
CASSPPTGLNYGYTF TGTGCCAGCTCACCACCGACAGGCCTTAACTATGGCTACACCTTC TRBV18 . TRBJ1-2 .
CASSPASSSGNTIYF TGTGCCAGCTCACCGGCCTCCTCTTCTGGAAACACCATATATTTT TRBV18 . TRBJ1-3 .
CASSPTTDRGWNEQFF TGTGCCAGCAGCCCCACCACGGACAGGGGGTGGAATGAGCAGTTCTTC TRBV7-9 TRBD1 TRBJ2-1 .